This T cell receptor (beta chain) was found in a study of vaccination and CD4 T cells after COVID-19. This CDR3 region has 16 residues. Germline V gene data show CDR1 as MDHEN and CDR2 as SYDVKM. Trimming removed 3 bases from V and 3 bases from J, with 18 bases in between. Treatment described: 10-day PBMC culture with coronavirus spike peptide pools or control peptides (ViraFEST assay). Fresh replacement IL-2 medium substituted for half the medium on days 3 and 7. Cultured CD4+ T cells had their DNA profiled by the Oncomine TCR Beta short-read assay. Cultures of CD4+ T cells served as the source for extracting genomic DNA. TCRdb recomputed calls from the PCR reads with MiXCR, one row per CDR3 protein. The sample has approximately 12,000 distinct CDR3 sequences; about half are singletons. For this clonotype: Its antigen remains unknown.

Whole-study results and caveats: Within the convalescent patients, a median about 90% of the SARS-CoV-2-reactive clones were ones that appeared only post-vaccination.

The V call is TRBV28, the J call TRBJ2-7; D not certain. The sample comprised CD4+ T cells from blood, cultured in vitro. This TCR was sampled from a human donor who had recovered from COVID-19. The CDR3 spells CASSFLRLRRIYEQYF. The CDR3, as DNA: TGTGCCAGCAGTTTTCTTCGGCTCCGGAGAATCTACGAGCAGTACTTC.